Listed below are T cell receptor beta chains from one sample, sequenced in a study of cytomegalovirus exposure and HLA in healthy donors. The table came from immunoSEQ multiplex PCR; TCRdb's copy has only in-frame clones and leaves some out. The sample lists some 130,000 clones, about 80% occurring once. The sample was PBMCs. The receptors were sampled from a young man in good health and CMV-seronegative. CDR3s include the opening cysteine and the closing phenylalanine or tryptophan. D genes are given only for firm matches. Clone sizes are given selectively: once, few, many, or a class where the clone is expanded.

CDR3 length,J gene,clone size,V gene,D gene,CDR3 protein,CDR3 DNA
18,TRBJ1-2,NA,TRBV13,TRBD1,CASSLGWTGTGETYGYTF,TGTGCCAGCAGCTTAGGATGGACTGGGACAGGGGAAACATATGGCTACACCTTC
12,TRBJ2-1,NA,TRBV12-5,NA,CASGLASDEQFF,TGTGCTAGTGGTTTGGCCTCGGATGAGCAGTTCTTC
14,TRBJ2-7,NA,TRBV11-1,NA,CASSLGGLSYEQYF,TGTGCCAGCAGCTTAGGAGGGCTCTCCTACGAGCAGTACTTC
14,TRBJ2-1,NA,TRBV4-3,NA,CASSHGGGVGEQFF,TGCGCCAGCAGCCATGGAGGGGGGGTAGGAGAGCAGTTCTTC
14,TRBJ2-7,NA,TRBV6-1,TRBD1,CASSEIGTGGEQYF,TGTGCCAGCAGTGAAATCGGGACAGGGGGCGAGCAGTACTTC
15,TRBJ2-6,once,TRBV7-2,NA,CASSYKPSGANVLTF,TGTGCCAGCAGTTATAAGCCCTCTGGGGCCAACGTCCTGACTTTC
16,TRBJ2-1,NA,TRBV19,TRBD2,CASSTLASGREGEQFF,TGTGCCAGTAGTACCCTCGCTAGCGGGAGGGAGGGTGAGCAGTTCTTC
12,TRBJ2-5,NA,TRBV2,NA,CASSDYEETQYF,TGTGCCAGCAGTGACTATGAAGAGACCCAGTACTTC
13,TRBJ1-1,NA,TRBV12-5,TRBD1,CASLGNTGGEAFF,TGTGCTAGTTTAGGAAACACAGGGGGCGAAGCTTTCTTT
14,TRBJ2-1,NA,TRBV25-1,TRBD2,CASSEWSGRGEQFF,TGTGCCAGCAGTGAATGGAGCGGGAGGGGTGAGCAGTTCTTC
16,TRBJ1-3,NA,TRBV5-1,NA,CASRTGLDPYGNTIYF,TGCGCCAGCAGAACAGGGTTGGATCCGTATGGAAACACCATATATTTT
15,TRBJ2-2,NA,TRBV6-1,TRBD2,CASMTSGRNTGELFF,TGTGCCAGCATGACTAGCGGGAGGAACACCGGGGAGCTGTTTTTT
15,TRBJ2-1,NA,TRBV19,TRBD1,CASRMGQGMVDEQFF,TGTGCCAGTAGGATGGGACAGGGGATGGTCGATGAGCAGTTCTTC
15,TRBJ2-2,NA,TRBV19,TRBD2,CASSQRTSRTGELFF,TGTGCCAGTAGTCAAAGGACTAGCAGAACCGGGGAGCTGTTTTTT
13,TRBJ2-1,NA,TRBV6-5,TRBD2,CASRSSGNNEQFF,TGTGCCAGCAGAAGCAGCGGGAACAATGAGCAGTTCTTC
15,TRBJ2-7,NA,TRBV4-3,NA,CASSQDRGHSYEQYF,TGCGCCAGCAGCCAAGATAGGGGACATTCCTACGAGCAGTACTTC
18,TRBJ2-1,NA,TRBV29-1,TRBD2,CSVDGTSGSLSSYNEQFF,TGCAGCGTGGACGGGACTAGCGGGTCCCTAAGCTCCTACAATGAGCAGTTCTTC
14,TRBJ2-2,NA,TRBV15,NA,CATSQLTATGELFF,TGTGCCACCAGCCAACTGACAGCTACCGGGGAGCTGTTTTTT
15,TRBJ1-5,few,TRBV30,NA,CAWSHLEGSGQPQHF,TGTGCCTGGAGCCACCTGGAGGGCTCTGGGCAGCCCCAGCATTTT
12,TRBJ2-7,few,TRBV5-6,NA,CASSLARGAGYF,TGTGCCAGCAGCTTGGCCAGGGGGGCAGGGTACTTC
14,TRBJ2-2,NA,TRBV29-1,NA,CSARDLTNTGELFF,TGCAGCGCTAGGGACTTGACGAACACCGGGGAGCTGTTTTTT
16,TRBJ2-1,NA,TRBV4-2,TRBD1,CASSLTGTEIYNEQFF,TGTGCCAGCAGCCTGACCGGGACAGAGATCTACAATGAGCAGTTCTTC
15,TRBJ1-4,once,TRBV19,TRBD1,CASSPRDSRDEKLFF,TGTGCCAGTTCCCCTCGGGACAGCCGAGATGAAAAACTGTTTTTC
17,TRBJ2-1,NA,TRBV9,TRBD2,CASSVGSGLAGEYEQFF,TGTGCCAGCAGCGTAGGAAGTGGACTAGCGGGAGAATATGAGCAGTTCTTC
15,TRBJ2-1,NA,TRBV9,NA,CASSVLARPYNEQFF,TGTGCCAGCAGCGTACTAGCGCGACCCTACAATGAGCAGTTCTTC
14,TRBJ2-1,NA,TRBV5-4,TRBD1,CASSLRQGDDEQFF,TGTGCCAGCAGCCTCCGACAGGGTGATGATGAGCAGTTCTTC
13,TRBJ2-5,NA,TRBV30,NA,CAWNSLLGETQYF,TGTGCCTGGAACTCCTTACTCGGGGAGACCCAGTACTTC
14,TRBJ2-2,NA,TRBV10-1,NA,CARPLGICTGELFF,TGCGCCAGGCCCCTCGGGATATGCACCGGGGAGCTGTTTTTT